The 20 T cell receptor beta chains reported below all come from one sample, sequenced in a study of OX40 agonist ivuxolimab in advanced cancers. Repertoires were generated with immunoSEQ multiplex PCR, while TCRdb's copy carries only in-frame clones and drops some. The profile shows 80,000 to 95,000 clones, 70% to 90% of them singletons. The material sequenced was CD4+ or CD8+ T cells sorted from blood, taken in a trial of the OX40 agonist ivuxolimab. The receptors stem from an adult with an advanced solid tumor such as melanoma, head and neck, liver or kidney cancer.

The chain has TRBV19 and TRBJ1-2, with 8 bases identical to TRBD1. The length of the CDR3 is 13 residues. V was clipped by 9 bases and J by 8 bases; unmatched bases: 11. From germline, CDR1 is LNHDA and CDR2 SQIVND (reference sequence). In DNA form, the CDR3 reads TGTGCCAGCAATAACAGGGGGACGGTCGGCTACACCTTC. It specifies CASNNRGTVGYTF.

J is TRBJ1-6 and V is TRBV11-1; tentatively, D is TRBD1 (5 bases). The CDR3 length is 15 residues. The V end lost 3 bases, the J end lost 5 bases, and 11 bases lay between the germline ends. Germline lookup yields CDR1 SGHAT and CDR2 FQDESV (reference sequence). The CDR3 region is CASSFRDVDNSPLHF. The CDR3 DNA reads as TGTGCCAGCAGCTTCCGGGACGTAGATAATTCACCCCTCCACTTT.

The chain is built from TRBV30 and TRBJ1-5, with TRBD1 matching over 8 bases. V was clipped by 2 bases and J by 7 bases; unmatched bases: 7. The CDR3 sequence is 14 residues long. Germline loops: CDR1 GTSNPN, CDR2 SVGIG (reference sequence). CDR3 protein: CAWSQGQGGQPQHF. The CDR3 DNA follows: TGTGCCTGGAGTCAAGGACAGGGAGGACAGCCCCAGCATTTT.

As regards this clone: Distinct nucleotide sequences in the sample also encode this CDR3. In nucleotides, the CDR3 is TGTGCCAGCTCGCCGGGACTCCAAGAGACCCAGTACTTC. The encoded protein is CASSPGLQETQYF. The rearrangement joins TRBV18 to TRBJ2-5; D might be TRBD2 (6 bases). Germline loops: CDR1 KGHSH, CDR2 LQKENI. The CDR3 is made up of 13 amino acids. The V end lost 6 bases, the J end lost 1 base, and 9 bases lay between the germline ends.

The chain uses TRBV5-1 and TRBJ1-2; 8 bases fit TRBD1. Trimming removed 0 bases from V and 8 bases from J; junction bases left unmatched: 15. In germline, CDR1 is SGHRS, CDR2 YFSETQ. The CDR3 runs to 17 residues. The CDR3 bases are TGCGCCAGCAGCTTGGCCGGTAATTCTGGACAGGGTGGAGGCTACACCTTC. Translated, it gives CASSLAGNSGQGGGYTF.

The rearrangement joins TRBV27 to TRBJ1-4, with TRBD1 matching 7 bases. J gave up 5 bases and V 6 bases, and 9 bases lay outside the gene matches. There are 15 residues in the CDR3. In germline, CDR1 is MNHEY, CDR2 SMNVEV (reference sequence). Here the CDR3 reads CASSLQTGINEKLFF. The CDR3 bases are TGTGCCAGCAGCCTTCAGACAGGGATAAATGAAAAACTGTTTTTT. The variable domain in full, completed from reference TRBV27 and TRBJ1-4, reads EAQVTQNPRYLITVTGKKLTVTCSQNMNHEYMSWYRQDPGLGLRQIYYSMNVEVTDKGDVPEGYKVSRKEKRNFPLILESPSPNQTSLYFCASSLQTGINEKLFFGSGTQLSVL.

The genes are TRBV19 and TRBJ1-2; 7 nucleotides align to TRBD1. Germline V gene sequence: CDR1 LNHDA, CDR2 SQIVND (reference sequence). The CDR3 covers 15 residues. The junction had 5 bases not matched to a gene; V was cut back by 1 base and J by 3 bases. As DNA, the CDR3 is TGTGCCAGTAGTATAGCCCGGGACAGTTACTATGGCTACACCTTC. It codes for CASSIARDSYYGYTF.

This chain uses TRBV30 with TRBJ2-7; 9 bases agree with TRBD2. Germline CDR1 and CDR2: GTSNPN and SVGIG (reference sequence). V was pared by 2 bases and J by 9 bases, with 14 bases of the junction left unmatched. The CDR3 is 15 amino acids. The CDR3 is CAWSYSGGFSPGQYF. Here the CDR3 DNA reads TGTGCCTGGAGTTATAGCGGGGGATTTTCTCCGGGGCAGTACTTC.

The chain is built from TRBV5-1 and TRBJ2-1; 10 positions agree with TRBD2. The CDR3 sequence is 14 residues long. Losses at the gene ends were 1 base for V and 9 bases for J; bases not matched to a gene: 4. Germline lookup yields CDR1 SGHRS and CDR2 YFSETQ. The CDR3 here is CASSLLAGDTEQFF. The CDR3 bases are TGCGCCAGCAGCTTGCTAGCGGGAGATACTGAGCAGTTCTTC.

As for this clone: Other DNA sequences in the same sample also yield this CDR3. The genes are TRBV4-1 and TRBJ1-5; D is possibly TRBD1 (5 bases). The CDR3 contains 16 residues. The V and J ends lost 0 bases and 2 bases respectively, with 11 bases between them. Germline-derived CDR1 and CDR2 are MGHRA and YSYEKL. CDR3 residues: CASSQDGGIGNQPQHF. The CDR3 region has the DNA TGCGCCAGCAGCCAAGATGGGGGTATAGGCAATCAGCCCCAGCATTTT.

This clone has only one observation. This chain connects TRBV12-2 to TRBJ1-1. TRBV12-2 is given as a pseudogene. The CDR3 is 16 residues long. CDR3 sequence reads: CASRFPPSDAHTEAFF. The CDR3 DNA sequence: TGTGCAAGTCGCTTTCCACCTTCAGACGCCCACACTGAAGCTTTCTTT.

J is TRBJ2-7 and V is TRBV7-8, with 7 bases aligning to TRBD1. After removal of 3 bases from V and 4 bases from J, the junction contained 6 bases not matched to a gene. Germline lookup yields CDR1 SGHVS and CDR2 FQNEAQ. The CDR3 runs 14 residues. The CDR3 loop reads CASSFGTVVYEQYF. CDR3 in DNA: TGTGCCAGCAGCTTCGGGACAGTAGTTTACGAGCAGTACTTC.

This clone was seen only once. This chain connects TRBV5-6 to TRBJ2-7; D unresolved. CDR1 and CDR2 from the germline V gene are SGHDT and YYEEEE. The CDR3 consists of 13 residues. V was cut by 0 bases and J by 0 bases, with 4 bases left in between. As DNA, the CDR3 is TGTGCCAGCAGCTTGGCGGTCTCCTACGAGCAGTACTTC. Translated, it gives CASSLAVSYEQYF.

V is TRBV11-2 and J is TRBJ1-5; D may be TRBD1 (5 bases). This CDR3 is built from 16 residues. Germline V gene data show CDR1 as SGHAT and CDR2 as FQNNGV. The V gene lost 0 bases and the J gene lost 9 bases, with 18 bases spanning the gap. The CDR3: CASSLDRGRSSGPQHF. CDR3 bases: TGTGCCAGCAGCTTAGATCGGGGCAGGTCCTCTGGGCCCCAGCATTTT.

The rearrangement uses TRBV9 and TRBJ2-2; 8 positions agree with TRBD2. The ends lost 4 bases at V and 2 bases at J; junction bases unmatched: 10. CDR1 is SGDLS and CDR2 is YYNGEE in the germline V gene. The CDR3 totals 17 residues. The CDR3 DNA reads as TGTGCCAGCAGCCCCGGAGGTCTAGCGGGCAACACCGGGGAGCTGTTTTTT. Amino acid sequence: CASSPGGLAGNTGELFF.

This clone was counted between two and nine times. The rearrangement joins TRBV5-1 to TRBJ2-2; 9 bases line up with TRBD1. The length of the CDR3 is 15 residues. Germline-derived CDR1 and CDR2 are SGHRS and YFSETQ. V was clipped by 4 bases and J by 1 base; unmatched bases: 2. The CDR3 region is CASSQDRGNTGELFF. The CDR3 DNA follows: TGCGCCAGCAGCCAGGACAGGGGGAACACCGGGGAGCTGTTTTTT.

The V gene is TRBV4-1, the J gene TRBJ2-3; D unclear. The germline gives CDR1 MGHRA, CDR2 YSYEKL. Trimming took 0 bases from V and 7 from J, leaving 8 bases between them. The CDR3 length is 13 residues. CDR3 coding DNA: TGCGCCAGCAGCCAAGATGAAGGTTATACGCAGTATTTT. Amino acids: CASSQDEGYTQYF.

On this clone: One junction end does not reproduce the germline sequence, and a read error may be involved. V is TRBV7-7 and J is TRBJ2-7; TRBD1 is a possible D gene (6 bases). The CDR3 consists of 14 residues. Per germline, CDR1 SSHAT and CDR2 FNYEAQ (reference sequence). CDR3 sequence (DNA): TGTGCTAGCAGCAGGGGCCCTACCGACGGCGAGCAGTACTTC. Residues: CASSRGPTDGEQYF.

The chain's CDR3 is CATSLSYNQPQHF. As DNA, the CDR3 is TGTGCCACCTCTCTCTCTTACAATCAGCCCCAGCATTTT. V and J are TRBV27 and TRBJ1-5; D not resolved. This CDR3 has 13 residues. Per germline, CDR1 MNHEY and CDR2 SMNVEV (reference sequence). V lost 10 bases, J lost 3 bases, and 13 bases lay in between.

The chain recombines TRBV30 with TRBJ2-7; D is perhaps TRBD1 or TRBD2 (5 bases each). The CDR3 runs to 12 residues. CDR1 GTSNPN and CDR2 SVGIG come from the germline V gene (reference sequence). Trimming removed 1 base from V and 2 bases from J, with 6 bases in between. CDR3 DNA: TGTGCCTGGAGTGGAGGGGCCTACGAGCAGTACTTC. Its translation is CAWSGGAYEQYF.